The entry below describes one TCR beta chain. The antigen is not known. These data come from a study of T cell responses to AZD1222 COVID-19 vaccine. For the study at large: Samples with a second dose at about 4 or about 12 weeks were pooled together.

Study observations and caveats: There were vaccine-associated CD4 TCRs across spike, dominant at 160-218 and 743-854. Donor demographics were predominantly white British with a female majority; clonal diversity may be underestimated.

Clones were sequenced by immunoSEQ multiplex PCR, and TCRdb holds only the in-frame ones, with some missing. The sample records over 95,000 clones, more than 85% being singletons. Trimming cost V 8 bases and J 8 bases; bases outside gene matches: 7. The CDR3 is made up of 12 amino acids. CDR1 is MNHEY, CDR2 SMNVEV, per germline (reference sequence). V usage is TRBV27 and J usage is TRBJ1-2, with 8 nucleotides matching TRBD1. Sequences were derived from peripheral blood, sampled on day 0 of AZD1222 vaccination. This receptor was taken from an adult in good health. CDR3 nucleotides: TGTGCCAGCGTGTCAGGGGGCGGGGGCTACACCTTC. Translating it yields CASVSGGGGYTF.